These T cell receptor beta chains were read from a single sample in a study of shared clonotypes between healthy human individuals. Data came from immunoSEQ multiplex PCR; TCRdb stores just in-frame clones and leaves some out. The sample yields 2 million to 3 million clones, 80% to 95% seen once. Sequenced material: naive CD4+ T cells from PBMCs. The receptors derive from a man aged 18 to 30 in good health. Some clones in this sample may be carry-over from other donors' samples. CDR3s include the opening cysteine and the closing phenylalanine or tryptophan. Each record gives: J gene, clone size, D gene, V gene, CDR3 DNA, CDR3 protein. A D gene is named only where the DNA matches it firmly. Only part of the rows carry a size: once, few, many, or a class if the clone is expanded.

TRBJ1-2 few NA TRBV6-5 TGTGCCAGCATGGACACCCGCTATGGCTACACCTTC CASMDTRYGYTF
TRBJ2-1 NA TRBD2 TRBV4-1 TGCGCCAGCAGCCAAGATTGGGACGGGAGGGGACTTTACAATGAGCAGTTCTTC CASSQDWDGRGLYNEQFF
TRBJ2-1 once TRBD2 TRBV28 TGTGCCAGCAGTTTTGGATGGCGGGAGAGCTCCTACAATGAGCAGTTCTTC CASSFGWRESSYNEQFF
TRBJ1-5 NA NA TRBV5-4 TGTGCCAGCAGCTTGGGGGGTAGGGATTCGACCCAGCATTTT CASSLGGRDSTQHF
TRBJ2-7 NA TRBD1 TRBV9 TGTGCCAGCAGCGCCCGACAGGGGGCGTACGAGCAGTACTTC CASSARQGAYEQYF
TRBJ2-7 NA TRBD1 TRBV6-5 TGTGCCAGCAGTACCGCAGGGGGTCCCACCTACGAGCAGTACTTC CASSTAGGPTYEQYF
TRBJ2-7 NA TRBD1 TRBV6-6 TGTGCCAGCAGCACAGGGGGTGTCGGGGAGCAGTACTTC CASSTGGVGEQYF
TRBJ2-3 NA NA TRBV5-4 TGTGCCAGCAGTCAAGGAGATACGCAGTATTTT CASSQGDTQYF
TRBJ2-1 NA NA TRBV7-3 TGTGCCAGCAGCCTGGGACTCCCGGGTTACAATGAGCAGTTCTTC CASSLGLPGYNEQFF
TRBJ2-7 NA NA TRBV5-1 TGCGCCAGCAGCTTGTCTCAGTCCCTGCCCTACGAGCAGTACTTC CASSLSQSLPYEQYF
TRBJ1-2 NA NA TRBV19 TGTGCCAGTAGTAAGGGACAAGGGACCTATGGCTACACCTTC CASSKGQGTYGYTF
TRBJ2-6 NA NA TRBV19 TGTGCCAGTAGTTTAGGGGGCTCTGGGGCCAACGTCCTGACTTTC CASSLGGSGANVLTF
TRBJ2-1 NA TRBD2 TRBV7-9 TGTGCCAGCAGCGCCACCCCGGGACTAGCGGGACTCTACAATGAGCAGTTCTTC CASSATPGLAGLYNEQFF
TRBJ1-2 NA TRBD1 TRBV5-1 TGCGCCAGCAGCTACGGACAGGGTGAGGGCTACACCTTC CASSYGQGEGYTF
TRBJ1-1 NA NA TRBV2 TGTGCCAGCAGTGATCGGGTGAGTGGGACTGAAGCTTTCTTT CASSDRVSGTEAFF
TRBJ2-6 once NA TRBV6-4 TGTGCCAGCAGTTTGGAGGCCACGGGGGGGGCCAACGTCCTGACTTTC CASSLEATGGANVLTF
TRBJ2-2 NA TRBD1 TRBV5-1 TGCGCCACCACCGGACAGGGCGGGGACACCGGGGAGCTGTTTTTT CATTGQGGDTGELFF